This record covers a single T cell receptor (beta chain). This specimen comes from a study of blood T cell repertoires in COVID-19. In the original processing: It was from reference gene primer amplification that nucleated cell counts were estimated. Here immunoSEQ multiplex PCR was the method, and the copy in TCRdb shows in-frame clones only, minus some. The V and J calls and the clone size are those of that table, but D and trimming were determined from the DNA. Of some 360,000 clones listed, roughly 90% are singletons. CDR1 and CDR2 (germline): SGHVS, FQNEAQ. The CDR3 has 14 residues. V was pared by 3 bases and J by 9 bases, with 15 bases between. Each participant's cohort was designated according to participant-reported clinical history.

Source material: PBMCs or T cells enriched from blood (not recorded which). The rearrangement links TRBV7-8 to TRBJ1-5; possibly TRBD1 for D (6 bases). The TCR comes from a woman aged 25 to 39 who had been exposed to COVID-19. The CDR3 nucleotides are TGTGCCAGCAGCTTCAGGGGTCGTCAAGGGCCCCAGCATTTT. It translates to CASSFRGRQGPQHF.